This entry lists 22 T cell receptor beta chains sequenced from one sample in a study of blood T cells in healthy people across ages. Combining a sample-barcoded 5' primer with a J-beta primer mix, a second PCR ran for 7 to 11 cycles. TCRdb recomputed calls from the 5' RACE reads with MiXCR, one row per CDR3 protein. The sample lists around 1.5 million distinct CDR3 sequences, about 31% occurring once. Sequences were obtained from blood. All receptors come from a woman younger than 45 in good health.

The CDR3 sequence is CASSPGVSAAGTQYF. The CDR3 coding sequence is TGTGCCAGCAGCCCAGGGGTTAGCGCGGCTGGGACCCAGTACTTC. The chain recombines TRBV4-2 with TRBJ2-5; weak D call: TRBD1 (6 bases). Between the trimmed V and J ends, which lost 4 bases and 7 bases, there was a span of 19 bases. The length of the CDR3 is 15 residues. Germline values: CDR1 LGHNA, CDR2 YNFKEQ.

The J gene is TRBJ1-1, the V gene TRBV5-1; 7 positions agree with TRBD1. This CDR3 comprises 12 residues. Germline V CDR1 and CDR2: SGHRS, YFSETQ. V shed 0 bases and J 12 bases; nucleotides not matched to a gene: 5. For the CDR3, the DNA is TGCGCCAGCAGCTTGGTTGACAGGGACCCTTTCTTT. It is translated as CASSLVDRDPFF.

This clonotype was observed a handful of times. The V call is TRBV29-1, the J call TRBJ2-7; 7 nucleotides match TRBD1. In germline, CDR1 is SQVTM, CDR2 ANQGSEA. The V segment lost 5 bases and the J segment 6 bases; nucleotides outside the gene matches: 7. The CDR3 contains 12 residues. The CDR3 sequence is CSVTGDLGEQYF. CDR3 nucleotide sequence: TGCAGCGTTACAGGGGATTTAGGCGAGCAGTACTTC.

CDR3 loop: CASSRPRGGGEQYF. The CDR3 DNA sequence: TGTGCCAGCTCACGACCGAGAGGGGGAGGCGAGCAGTACTTC. This chain links TRBV18 with TRBJ2-7, with D perhaps TRBD1 or TRBD2 (6 bases each). CDR1 and CDR2 (germline): KGHSH, LQKENI. Trimming removed 4 bases from V and 6 bases from J, with 16 bases in between. CDR3 length: 14 residues.

This chain joins TRBV4-2 and TRBJ2-7; D is possibly TRBD1 (5 bases). Germline CDR1 reads LGHNA; CDR2 reads YNFKEQ. The length of the CDR3 is 14 residues. Deletions cut 3 bases from V and 0 bases from J, with 9 bases between. The CDR3 spells CASSQDTFSYEQYF. DNA of the CDR3: TGTGCCAGCAGCCAGGACACTTTCTCCTACGAGCAGTACTTC.

This clonotype turned up a few times. The V gene is TRBV7-3, the J gene TRBJ2-1; TRBD2 matches at 9 bases. J gave up 10 bases and V 2 bases, and 9 bases lay outside the gene matches. Germline values: CDR1 SGHTA, CDR2 FQGTGA. The CDR3 sequence is 15 residues long. CDR3 protein: CASSLPYGREGEQFF. DNA for the CDR3: TGTGCCAGCAGCTTACCTTATGGGCGGGAGGGCGAGCAGTTCTTC.

The chain links TRBV5-1 to TRBJ2-1, with 9 bases lining up with TRBD1. CDR1 is SGHRS, CDR2 YFSETQ, per germline. Trimming cost V 4 bases and J 4 bases; bases outside gene matches: 6. The CDR3 contains 15 residues. CDR3 DNA sequence: TGCGCCAGCAGCATGGGACAGGGTGGTTACAATGAGCAGTTCTTC. Translated, it gives CASSMGQGGYNEQFF.

Concerning this clonotype: An end of the junction does not agree with germline; a read error may underlie this. The J gene is TRBJ2-1, the V gene TRBV12-3 or TRBV12-4, with D possibly matching TRBD2 (6 bases). The CDR3 has 14 residues. The CDR3 reads CASEGGASYNGQFF. The CDR3 DNA sequence: TGTGCCAGCGAAGGCGGGGCCTCCTACAATGGGCAGTTCTTC.

On this clonotype itself: This may be a read error, as it is one base from a much larger clone. V gene TRBV5-1 combines with J gene TRBJ2-7; a possible D gene is TRBD1 (7 bases). V gave up 5 bases and J gave up 2 bases, with 17 bases separating them. The CDR3 is 15 residues long. Germline loops: CDR1 SGHRS, CDR2 YFSETQ. This CDR3 reads CASSRTQGRPYEQYF. CDR3 bases: TGCGCCAGCAGTCGGACACAGGGGAGGCCCTACGAGCAGTACTTC.

The chain combines TRBV7-3 with TRBJ2-1; TRBD1 aligns across 7 bases. V lost 5 bases, J lost 3 bases, and 7 bases stayed unmatched. The CDR3 has 15 amino acids. Germline CDR1 SGHTA, CDR2 FQGTGA. This CDR3 is CASSAYRGNYNEQFF. The CDR3 DNA reads as TGTGCCAGCAGCGCGTACAGGGGCAACTACAATGAGCAGTTCTTC.

This clonotype was counted a few times. The CDR3 DNA reads as TGCGCCAGCAGTCGGGACAGGGGGCGCGGATACACCGGGGAGCTGTTTTTT. Its protein product is CASSRDRGRGYTGELFF. This rearrangement joins TRBV5-1 to TRBJ2-2; 12 bases align to TRBD1. Germline values: CDR1 SGHRS, CDR2 YFSETQ. CDR3 length equals 17 residues. The trim removed 5 bases at V and 3 bases at J, leaving 8 bases unmatched.

The rearrangement links TRBV20-1 to TRBJ2-1; 11 bases align to TRBD2. The CDR3 is 15 residues long. The trim removed 5 bases at V and 8 bases at J, leaving 11 bases unmatched. Germline V gene data show CDR1 as DFQATT and CDR2 as SNEGSKA (reference sequence). The CDR3 DNA follows: TGCAGTGCTCCAAATAGCGGGAGGGCCATCTATGAGCAGTTCTTC. Protein product: CSAPNSGRAIYEQFF.

The chain recombines TRBV20-1 with TRBJ2-7; D unresolved. The V end was cut by 5 bases, the J end by 0 bases, with 11 bases between. Germline V gene data show CDR1 as DFQATT and CDR2 as SNEGSKA (reference sequence). This CDR3 is 13 amino acids long. CDR3 DNA: TGCAGTGCTGGGCAGACGGCCTCCTACGAGCAGTACTTC. Translation: CSAGQTASYEQYF.

This chain uses TRBV5-6 with TRBJ1-2; D uncertain. V dropped 1 base and J dropped 7 bases, with 14 bases sitting between them. CDR1 is SGHDT, CDR2 YYEEEE, per germline. This CDR3 has 14 residues. The CDR3 sequence: CASSLHSGSSGYTF. The DNA for the CDR3 is TGTGCCAGCAGCTTGCATTCCGGTTCATCTGGCTACACCTTC.

This clonotype was recorded a few times. The rearrangement links TRBV9 to TRBJ2-3, with D possibly being TRBD1 (7 bases). This CDR3 contains 15 residues. V was pared by 8 bases and J by 4 bases, with 20 bases between. CDR1 and CDR2 (germline): SGDLS, YYNGEE. The CDR3 DNA reads TGTGCCAGTTCGCCAACGGCGGGACAGCCAGATACGCAGTATTTT. Its protein product is CASSPTAGQPDTQYF.

J is TRBJ2-7 and V is TRBV29-1; D might be TRBD1 or TRBD2, each matching 5 bases. The V end lost 5 bases, the J end lost 7 bases, and 21 bases lay between the germline ends. This CDR3 region has 14 residues. The V gene's germline CDR1 is SQVTM and CDR2 ANQGSEA. CDR3 in DNA: TGCAGCGTTAAGGACGGGACGACGTACAATGAGCAGTACTTC. It codes for CSVKDGTTYNEQYF.

This clonotype turned up a few times. The chain combines TRBV28 with TRBJ1-2, with a possible D match to TRBD1 (6 bases). The germline V gene encodes CDR1 MDHEN and CDR2 SYDVKM. CDR3 length: 13 residues. Trimming removed 6 bases from V and 7 bases from J, with 15 bases in between. The CDR3 here is CASSQGTFPGYTF. The CDR3 DNA follows: TGTGCCAGCAGCCAAGGGACATTTCCTGGCTACACCTTC.

For the CDR3, the DNA is TGTGCCATCAGTGAGTCGGACGCCCGCTCTGGGGCCAACGTCCTGACTTTC. It specifies CAISESDARSGANVLTF. The V and J genes are TRBV10-3 and TRBJ2-6; no reliable D call. CDR1 and CDR2 from the germline V gene are ENHRY and SYGVKD. V was trimmed by 0 bases and J by 0 bases, leaving 9 bases between them. The CDR3 has 17 amino acids.

V gene TRBV6-6 combines with J gene TRBJ1-2; D remains unclear. Germline CDR1 reads MNHNY; CDR2 reads SVGAGI (reference sequence). This CDR3 is built from 14 residues. V lost 6 bases, J lost 8 bases, and 19 bases lay in between. The CDR3 region is CASSLSGPTGGYTF. CDR3 DNA sequence: TGTGCCAGCAGCTTATCCGGACCCACCGGGGGCTACACCTTC.

About this clonotype itself: Just one base apart from a much larger clone, this may be a read error. The chain couples TRBV6-1 to TRBJ1-2; 10 positions agree with TRBD1. CDR1 is MNHNS, CDR2 SASEGT, per germline. The CDR3 has 13 residues. CDR3 sequence: CASSETGGYGCTF. In DNA form, the CDR3 reads TGTGCCAGCAGTGAGACAGGGGGCTATGGCTGCACCTTC.

In regard to this clonotype: One end of the junction varies from germline; a read error may be responsible. This chain links TRBV11-2 with TRBJ2-3; D may be TRBD2 (5 bases). Germline V CDR1 and CDR2: SGHAT, FQNNGV. The CDR3 extends over 14 amino acids. CDR3 DNA sequence: TGTACCAGCAGCTTAGTGGGGAGCCAGGATACGCAGTATTTT. Translated, it gives CTSSLVGSQDTQYF.

V gene TRBV12-3 or TRBV12-4 combines with J gene TRBJ1-1; D is ambiguous. V was pared by 6 bases and J by 9 bases, with 17 bases between. The CDR3 contains 13 residues. CDR3 sequence (DNA): TGTGCCAGCAGCAAAAGTAGGGCGGCTCAAGCTTTCTTT. It yields the protein CASSKSRAAQAFF.